The entry below gives a single TCR beta chain sequence along with its context. This sample was included in a study of cytomegalovirus exposure and HLA in healthy donors. Germline V gives CDR1 SGHRS, CDR2 YFSETQ. The CDR3 contains 16 residues. The V segment lost 1 base and the J segment 5 bases; nucleotides outside the gene matches: 11. The PCR had 60 Vbeta and 13 Jbeta primers. Profiled with immunoSEQ multiplex PCR; TCRdb holds only in-frame clones, not every one. This sample has some 190,000 clones, with over 80% found just once. The specimen was PBMCs. The J gene is TRBJ2-7, the V gene TRBV5-1, with 8 bases matching TRBD2. This sequence was found in a boy aged 2-15 years in good health and CMV-seronegative. The CDR3 bases are TGCGCCAGCAGCTTGACCACCGGGACTAGTAACAACGAGCAGTACTTC. Its translation: CASSLTTGTSNNEQYF.